Listed here is a single T cell receptor beta chain. Its antigen is not known. Only in-frame clones appear in the TCRdb table, and some are missing; sequencing was by immunoSEQ multiplex PCR. The table lists about 110,000 clones, 85% to 95% of them singletons. The CDR3 is made up of 18 amino acids. Germline CDR1 reads GTSNPN; CDR2 reads SVGIG (reference sequence). The V segment lost 0 bases and the J segment 1 base; nucleotides outside the gene matches: 10. This entry comes from a study of OX40 agonist ivuxolimab in advanced cancers. General observations from the study: Normalized T-cell clonal expansion was also low in a subset of nonresponders.

This sequence was found in an adult with an advanced solid tumor such as melanoma, head and neck, liver or kidney cancer. This specimen consisted of CD4+ or CD8+ T cells sorted from blood, obtained in a trial of the OX40 agonist ivuxolimab. V and J are TRBV30 and TRBJ2-2; 8 nucleotides line up with TRBD2. The CDR3 DNA reads as TGTGCCTGGAGTGTCGTGTTAGCGGGAACAGGGAACACCGGGGAGCTGTTTTTT. Translation: CAWSVVLAGTGNTGELFF.